These 20 T cell receptor beta chains were sequenced from one sample in a study of human T cells and chemical hapten exposure (TCRdb year 2021). Taken with the paper, the label for time point translates to: healthy volunteer bleed at 2 weeks. Total RNA was extracted from unfractionated whole blood collected in Tempus Blood RNA tubes. Library preparation employed RACE. This sample was sequenced with a NextSeq 500. Using fastp at Q25 and MiXCR, TCRdb reprocessed the public reads and kept productive beta chains. Duplicate CDR3 protein sequences are folded into a single record with the most common DNA and genes. The sample table lists roughly 100,000 distinct CDR3 sequences, approximately 10% of them with a count of one. 2.5% to 3% of the sample comes from the top ten. The sample consisted of whole blood. The source of these receptors is a female donor in good health. Some clones in this sample may be carry-over from other donors' samples.

Remarks on this clonotype: In this CDR3 the conserved last residue, phenylalanine or tryptophan, is missing, so a read error is likely. The chain carries TRBV13 and TRBJ2-3, with 12 positions matching TRBD1. The CDR3 spans 16 residues. Trimming removed 5 bases from V and 4 bases from J; junction bases left unmatched: 7. Germline values: CDR1 PRHDT, CDR2 FYEKMQ (reference sequence). The CDR3 DNA follows: TGTGCCAGCAGCCCATGGGGACAGGGGGCAGCAGATACGCAGTATTTA. This encodes CASSPWGQGAADTQYL.

The rearrangement links TRBV20-1 to TRBJ1-2; perhaps TRBD1 as D (6 bases). Trimming removed 4 bases at V and 8 bases at J, with 14 bases between. This CDR3 region has 12 residues. The V gene's germline CDR1 is DFQATT and CDR2 SNEGSKA (reference sequence). The CDR3 region is CSATTGPYGYTF. CDR3 in DNA: TGCAGTGCTACGACAGGACCTTACGGCTACACCTTC.

This clonotype was recorded a few times. This rearrangement joins TRBV5-1 to TRBJ2-7; TRBD1 matches 8 bases. CDR1 is SGHRS, CDR2 YFSETQ, per germline. V shed 1 base and J 3 bases; nucleotides not matched to a gene: 3. There are 14 residues in the CDR3. In DNA, the CDR3 is TGCGCCAGCAGCTTGACAGGGGGGCACTACGAGCAGTACTTC. Translating gives CASSLTGGHYEQYF.

This clonotype was seen a few times. The chain recombines TRBV12-3 or TRBV12-4 with TRBJ2-1, with 8 bases that match TRBD2. With V trimmed by 5 bases and J by 9 bases, 12 bases remained unmatched. The CDR3 is 15 residues long. As DNA, the CDR3 is TGTGCCAGCAGTGGGGGACTAGGGCTGAGCGGTGAGCAGTTCTTC. It translates to CASSGGLGLSGEQFF.

This clonotype has at least ten counts. J is TRBJ2-7 and V is TRBV5-1; TRBD2 is a possible D gene (6 bases). The CDR3 runs to 15 residues. Germline values: CDR1 SGHRS, CDR2 YFSETQ. The V end lost 4 bases, the J end lost 5 bases, and 19 bases lay between the germline ends. The CDR3 loop reads CASSEYPSRGDEQYF. CDR3 bases: TGCGCCAGCAGCGAGTACCCCTCACGCGGGGACGAGCAGTACTTC. Full variable domain (outside the CDR3, taken from reference TRBV5-1 and TRBJ2-7): KAGVTQTPRYLIKTRGQQVTLSCSPISGHRSVSWYQQTPGQGLQFLFEYFSETQRNKGNFPGRFSGRQFSNSRSEMNVSTLELGDSALYLCASSEYPSRGDEQYFGPGTRLTVT.

A few counts support this clonotype. The rearrangement links TRBV24-1 to TRBJ2-3; TRBD2 matches 10 bases. The V segment lost 3 bases and the J segment 2 bases; nucleotides outside the gene matches: 7. The CDR3 covers 17 residues. Germline V gives CDR1 KGHDR, CDR2 SFDVKD. The CDR3 here is CATSDTGTSDYTDTQYF. The CDR3 nucleotides read TGTGCCACCAGTGATACCGGGACTAGCGACTACACAGATACGCAGTATTTT.

A few counts support this clonotype. V is TRBV2 and J is TRBJ2-1; 16 positions match TRBD2. Germline trimming cut 6 bases from V and 0 bases from J; bases unmatched to any gene: 2. The CDR3 has 17 amino acids. CDR1 and CDR2 from the germline V gene are SNHLY and FYNNEI. The CDR3 region is CASRGTSGRGSYNEQFF. Here the CDR3 DNA reads TGTGCCAGCAGGGGGACTAGCGGGAGGGGCTCCTACAATGAGCAGTTCTTC.

This sequence joins TRBV28 and TRBJ2-1; D is uncertain. CDR1 MDHEN and CDR2 SYDVKM come from the germline V gene. The CDR3 covers 19 residues. V lost 3 bases, J lost 0 bases, and 21 bases lay in between. For the CDR3, the DNA is TGTGCCAGCAGTTTTTCATCCATAAGGAAGCGTAGCTCCTACAATGAGCAGTTCTTC. It yields the protein CASSFSSIRKRSSYNEQFF. The complete variable domain, with remaining parts taken from reference TRBV28 and TRBJ2-1, reads DVKVTQSSRYLVKRTGEKVFLECVQDMDHENMFWYRQDPGLGLRLIYFSYDVKMKEKGDIPEGYSVSREKKERFSLILESASTNQTSMYLCASSFSSIRKRSSYNEQFFGPGTRLTVL.

Remarks on this clonotype: A much larger clone lies a single base off, so this may be a read error. V is TRBV25-1 and J is TRBJ2-7; D may be TRBD1 (6 bases). Germline V gene sequence: CDR1 MGHDK, CDR2 SYGVNS. The CDR3 consists of 15 residues. V gave up 8 bases and J gave up 2 bases, with 19 bases separating them. Here the CDR3 reads CASGGHGDKAYEQYF. The CDR3 coding sequence is TGTGCCAGCGGTGGGCACGGGGACAAAGCCTACGAGCAGTACTTC.

The chain is built from TRBV28 and TRBJ2-7; D possibly corresponds to TRBD1 (5 bases). Between the trimmed V and J ends, which lost 5 bases and 5 bases, there was a span of 13 bases. Germline lookup yields CDR1 MDHEN and CDR2 SYDVKM. The CDR3 runs 13 residues. The CDR3 DNA reads as TGTGCCAGCAGTGCTGGACAATTTGACGAGCAGTACTTC. This translates into CASSAGQFDEQYF.

This chain uses TRBV5-4 with TRBJ2-5; 11 nucleotides match TRBD2. The CDR3 runs to 14 residues. Looked up from germline, CDR1 is SGHNT and CDR2 is YYREEE (reference sequence). The ends lost 4 bases at V and 5 bases at J; junction bases unmatched: 4. This CDR3 reads CASSLTSGSETQYF. CDR3 DNA sequence: TGTGCCAGCAGCCTTACTAGCGGGAGTGAGACCCAGTACTTC.

V gene TRBV28 combines with J gene TRBJ2-1, with D possibly being TRBD2 (6 bases). The CDR3 contains 16 residues. V gave up 4 bases and J gave up 1 base, with 14 bases separating them. Looked up from germline, CDR1 is MDHEN and CDR2 is SYDVKM. The CDR3: CASSWAGAGSYNEQFF. CDR3 nucleotides: TGTGCCAGCAGTTGGGCCGGAGCGGGTTCCTACAATGAGCAGTTCTTC. Full variable domain (remainder filled in from reference TRBV28 and TRBJ2-1): DVKVTQSSRYLVKRTGEKVFLECVQDMDHENMFWYRQDPGLGLRLIYFSYDVKMKEKGDIPEGYSVSREKKERFSLILESASTNQTSMYLCASSWAGAGSYNEQFFGPGTRLTVL.

This clonotype came up a few times. V is TRBV7-2 and J is TRBJ2-1, with D uncertain. Looked up from germline, CDR1 is SGHTA and CDR2 is FQGNSA. With 5 bases removed from V and 3 bases from J, the gap between germline ends came to 8 bases. The CDR3 spans 13 residues. In DNA form, the CDR3 reads TGTGCCAGCAGCCCCCGAAACTACAATGAGCAGTTCTTC. Amino acids: CASSPRNYNEQFF.

This clonotype was observed at least ten times. The chain uses TRBV5-1 and TRBJ2-7, with 11 bases matching TRBD1. J gave up 6 bases and V 1 base, and 6 bases lay outside the gene matches. The CDR3 sequence is 15 residues long. Germline V gene sequence: CDR1 SGHRS, CDR2 YFSETQ. The chain's CDR3 is CASSLYRGQGGEQYF. CDR3 nucleotide sequence: TGCGCCAGCAGCTTGTATCGGGGACAGGGGGGCGAGCAGTACTTC.

The V gene is TRBV6-1, the J gene TRBJ2-3; D not resolved. The germline gives CDR1 MNHNS, CDR2 SASEGT. This CDR3 spans 16 amino acids. The V gene lost 1 base and the J gene lost 4 bases, with 15 bases spanning the gap. CDR3 DNA: TGTGCCAGCAGTGAAGGTTGGAAGGAAAGGGCAGATACGCAGTATTTT. It is translated as CASSEGWKERADTQYF.

Many counts were recorded for this clonotype. V usage is TRBV27 and J usage is TRBJ1-6; 9 bases match TRBD1. Germline CDR1 and CDR2: MNHEY and SMNVEV (reference sequence). The junction had 4 bases not matched to a gene; V was cut back by 4 bases and J by 6 bases. The CDR3 is 15 amino acids. CDR3 residues: CASSSTGGVNSPLHF. CDR3 DNA sequence: TGTGCCAGCAGTTCAACAGGGGGCGTTAATTCACCCCTCCACTTT.

V is TRBV12-3 or TRBV12-4 and J is TRBJ2-2, with 10 nucleotides matching TRBD2. The CDR3 extends over 15 amino acids. V trimming: 4 bases; J trimming: 6 bases; junction bases outside the gene matches: 5. The CDR3 is CASSSLAGVPGELFF. In DNA, the CDR3 is TGTGCCAGCAGTTCTCTAGCGGGAGTACCCGGGGAGCTGTTTTTT.

At least ten counts were recorded for this clonotype. The rearrangement uses TRBV10-3 and TRBJ2-6, with 7 bases aligning to TRBD1. Germline trimming cut 0 bases from V and 0 bases from J; bases unmatched to any gene: 2. The CDR3 runs 17 residues. CDR1 and CDR2 from the germline V gene are ENHRY and SYGVKD. CDR3 region: CAISESGDSSGANVLTF. The CDR3 DNA is TGTGCCATCAGTGAGTCCGGGGACAGCTCTGGGGCCAACGTCCTGACTTTC.

V is TRBV29-1 and J is TRBJ1-1; D remains unclear. Trimming took 1 base from V and 6 from J, leaving 6 bases between them. The CDR3 has 11 residues. Per germline, CDR1 SQVTM and CDR2 ANQGSEA. In DNA, the CDR3 is TGCAGCGTTGAAGGAGGGTCTGAAGCTTTCTTT. Translation gives CSVEGGSEAFF.

This clonotype has a handful of counts. The chain uses TRBV28 and TRBJ2-7; TRBD1 agrees at 7 bases. The CDR3 contains 13 residues. Per the germline V gene, CDR1 is MDHEN and CDR2 is SYDVKM. The ends lost 4 bases at V and 3 bases at J; junction bases unmatched: 3. The CDR3 loop reads CASSSYRGYEQYF. The CDR3 nucleotides are TGTGCCAGCAGTTCATACAGGGGCTACGAGCAGTACTTC.